This is a list of T cell receptor beta chains from one sample in a study of blood T cells in healthy people across ages. MiXCR, applied by TCRdb to the 5' RACE reads, yields one record per CDR3 protein. The sample includes approximately 960,000 distinct CDR3 sequences, under 35% of them seen just once. This sample also appeared in a second study, on T cells of mothers and their children.

Source material: blood. The receptors were gathered from a middle-aged woman in good health. CDR3s include the opening cysteine and the closing phenylalanine or tryptophan. The D gene is left open where the match is weak. A row's size may be missing; if present it is once, few, many or a size class.

size	D	V	J	DNA	CDR3
-	-	TRBV5-1	TRBJ2-3	TGCGCCAGTACAGGTTCTAGCACAGATACGCAGTATTTT	CASTGSSTDTQYF
-	-	TRBV6-1	TRBJ2-3	TGTGCCAGCAGTCTCACCGGAGTAGATACGCAGTATTTT	CASSLTGVDTQYF
few	-	TRBV7-9	TRBJ1-3	TGTGCCAGCAGCTTCTGGTCTGGAAACACCATATATTTT	CASSFWSGNTIYF
-	-	TRBV5-4	TRBJ2-6	TGTGCCAGCACCTCAACGTCTGGGGCCAACGTCCTGACTTTC	CASTSTSGANVLTF
few	TRBD2	TRBV28	TRBJ2-1	TGTGCCAGCAGTTCCCGACTGACTAGCGGGGGCCACAATGAGCAGTTCTTC	CASSSRLTSGGHNEQFF
many	-	TRBV7-3	TRBJ2-1	TGTGCCAGCAGCTTATCTCTCAACAGGGTCAATGAGCAGTTCTTC	CASSLSLNRVNEQFF
few	-	TRBV3-1	TRBJ2-1	TGTGCCAGCAGCCAAGATCCCGTTCTTGAAAATGAGCAGTTCTTC	CASSQDPVLENEQFF
-	-	TRBV7-2	TRBJ1-3	TGTGCCAGCAGCTTAGTTAGACGGGCCGGACCCTCTGGAAACACCATATATTTT	CASSLVRRAGPSGNTIYF
few	TRBD2	TRBV20-1	TRBJ2-5	TGCAGTGCTAGCCTCTTGGGACTAGCGGGGAACAATGAGCAGTACTTC	CSASLLGLAGNNEQYF
once	-	TRBV5-1	TRBJ2-5	TGCGCCAGCAGCTTGGCTCCGGGCGGAGGAGAGACCCAGTACTTC	CASSLAPGGGETQYF
-	TRBD1	TRBV20-1	TRBJ1-1	TGCAGTGCTAGAGATCCGGGACAGGGGGATCACACTAAAGCTTTCTTT	CSARDPGQGDHTKAFF
-	-	TRBV2	TRBJ2-3	TGTGCCAGCGATAGCACAGATACGCAGTATTTT	CASDSTDTQYF
-	-	TRBV15	TRBJ2-1	TGTGCCACCAGCAGAGATAGGGGAAGCTCCTACAATGAGCAGTTCTTC	CATSRDRGSSYNEQFF
many	-	TRBV28	TRBJ2-4	TGTGCCAGCAGTTTTAGGGGGGCGGGAAACATTCAGTACTTC	CASSFRGAGNIQYF
few	-	TRBV10-3	TRBJ1-4	TGTGCCATCAGTGAGTCGAGGGACTCAGGGACTAATGAAAAACTGTTTTTT	CAISESRDSGTNEKLFF
-	-	TRBV6-2/TRBV6-3	TRBJ2-5	TGTGCCAGCAGGCCTATGGGAATAACGACGGAGACCCAGTACTTC	CASRPMGITTETQYF
-	-	TRBV10-3	TRBJ1-5	TGTGCCATCAGTGAGGAAGTGAGGGGCAATCAGCCCCAGCATTTT	CAISEEVRGNQPQHF
many	TRBD1	TRBV27	TRBJ2-7	TGTGCCAGCAGTGTCAGACAGGGCTACGAGCAGTACTTC	CASSVRQGYEQYF
-	-	TRBV12-3/TRBV12-4	TRBJ2-7	TGTGCCAGCAGTTTGGCACAAGGGGGGGGTTGGGAGCAGTACTTC	CASSLAQGGGWEQYF
-	-	TRBV12-3/TRBV12-4	TRBJ1-1	TGTGCCAGCAGTTTAGCCCAGGGTAGGGGTACTGAAGCTTTCTTT	CASSLAQGRGTEAFF
few	TRBD1	TRBV7-9	TRBJ1-4	TGTGCCACTTCGACAGGGAACGGGGAAAAACTGTTTTTT	CATSTGNGEKLFF
-	TRBD1	TRBV29-1	TRBJ1-4	TGCAGCGTGGAGGACAGGTTTAATGAAGAACTGTTTTTT	CSVEDRFNEELFF
-	-	TRBV20-1	TRBJ2-5	TGCAGTGGCGTTTTGGAGACCCAGTACTTC	CSGVLETQYF
few	TRBD1	TRBV28	TRBJ1-1	TGTGCCAGCAGTTCCCAGCAGGGGGGAACTGAAGCTTTCTTT	CASSSQQGGTEAFF
-	-	TRBV3-1	TRBJ1-2	TGTGCCAGCAGCCAAGAAACCCAACGAGGAAAAGGGGATGGCTACACCTTC	CASSQETQRGKGDGYTF
many	-	TRBV28	TRBJ2-1	TGTGCCAGCAGTTTCGATCAGTTTTACAATGAGCAGTTCTTC	CASSFDQFYNEQFF
many	-	TRBV29-1	TRBJ2-5	TGCAGCGTTGTAAGAGGGTCGTTGGTTGCGGAGACCCAGTACTTC	CSVVRGSLVAETQYF
-	TRBD1	TRBV12-3/TRBV12-4	TRBJ1-2	TGTGCCAGCAGGCCCGCGGGGGCAGGGGGGTTGTATGGCTACACCTTC	CASRPAGAGGLYGYTF
-	-	TRBV7-7	TRBJ2-3	TGTGCTAGCAGCTTAGGGACCTACACAGATACGCAGTATTTT	CASSLGTYTDTQYF
-	-	TRBV5-1	TRBJ2-1	TGCGCCAGCAGCTTACGTAATGGTTTGGAGCAGTTCTTC	CASSLRNGLEQFF
many	-	TRBV29-1	TRBJ1-2	TGCAGCGCCGATGACACTAGCTATGGCTACACCTTC	CSADDTSYGYTF
-	TRBD1	TRBV5-1	TRBJ1-6	TGCGCCAGCAGCGCGGGGACAGGGGCCTCCTATAATTCACCCCTCCACTTT	CASSAGTGASYNSPLHF
few	TRBD1	TRBV5-1	TRBJ1-1	TGCGCCAGCAGCCCAGGGGGCAATGAAGCTTTCTTT	CASSPGGNEAFF
few	-	TRBV5-4	TRBJ2-1	TGTGCCAGCAGCTTCTTGAGTGAGCAGTTCTTC	CASSFLSEQFF
many	TRBD1	TRBV7-3	TRBJ2-7	TGTGCCAGCAGCTTCGGGGGACAGGGCTACGAGCAGTACTTC	CASSFGGQGYEQYF
few	-	TRBV11-2	TRBJ2-7	TGTGCCAGCAGCTTAGTGTCCAGGGGATGCGAGCAGTACTTC	CASSLVSRGCEQYF
-	-	TRBV7-2	TRBJ2-3	TGTGCCAGCACCCAAGGTGCGGGGCCGGGGACGCAGTATTTT	CASTQGAGPGTQYF
many	TRBD2	TRBV7-2	TRBJ2-7	TGTGCCAGCAGCCCCCTCCGTAGCGGGGCACCCTACGAGCAGTACTTC	CASSPLRSGAPYEQYF
few	-	TRBV7-2	TRBJ2-7	TGTGCCAGCAGCCGAAAAGCCAACTACGAGCAGTACTTC	CASSRKANYEQYF
-	TRBD2	TRBV6-1	TRBJ2-7	TGTGCCAGCATCTTCGGGCGGGGGGCCTCCTACGAGCAGTACTTC	CASIFGRGASYEQYF
many	-	TRBV11-2	TRBJ2-5	TGTGCCAGCAGCTTTTCGCAGGAAGAGACCCAGTACTTC	CASSFSQEETQYF
-	-	TRBV20-1	TRBJ2-4	TGCAGTGCTAGAGATAGTGGTAGGGGATGGGGAGAAGCCAAAAACATTCAGTACTTC	CSARDSGRGWGEAKNIQYF
-	-	TRBV6-6	TRBJ2-6	TGTGCCAGCAGTTTCCTCCCCGGGGCCAACGTCCTGACTTTC	CASSFLPGANVLTF
-	TRBD1	TRBV16	TRBJ1-2	TGTGCCAGCAGCCAATCCCAGGACAGGGTTGGCTATGGCCACACCTTC	CASSQSQDRVGYGHTF
few	TRBD1	TRBV12-3/TRBV12-4	TRBJ1-2	TGTGCCAGCAGTCCCTACGGGACAGGGATCCGTGGCTACACCTTC	CASSPYGTGIRGYTF
few	-	TRBV20-1	TRBJ2-2	TGCAGTGCTAGGGAAGTTAGGGGTCCCGGGGAGCTGTTTTTT	CSAREVRGPGELFF
-	-	TRBV7-3	TRBJ2-1	TGTGCCAGCAGCTTAGGGCCCCCCTCCTACAATGAGCAGTTCTTC	CASSLGPPSYNEQFF
-	-	TRBV28	TRBJ1-6	TGTGCCAGCAGGGATTCAAATTCACCCCTCCACTTT	CASRDSNSPLHF